The T cell receptor (beta chain) under discussion was sequenced for a study of T cells in Graves' hyperthyroidism and ophthalmopathy. Study results and limitations: Most clonotypes that expanded in the thyroid above 0.001 also showed up in blood. Ophthalmopathy was identified by the model a median around 6.9 months ahead of onset.

This clonotype was detected only a few times. Antigen: not known. Trimming cost V 7 bases and J 5 bases; bases outside gene matches: 8. Germline CDR1 and CDR2: KGHDR and SFDVKD. CDR3 length: 14 residues. RNA transcripts served as the template for amplifying TCR beta CDR3 regions. First-round RT-PCR of the TCR CDR3 relied on the HTBI primer set. TCRdb re-derived calls from the multiplex PCR reads in MiXCR, one entry per CDR3 protein. The sample includes approximately 430,000 distinct CDR3 sequences, 14% to 15% of them seen just once. Source material: blood. This chain connects TRBV24-1 to TRBJ2-7; TRBD1 matches at 9 bases. The sequence was obtained from a man aged 18 to 29 with Graves' ophthalmopathy. CDR3: CATSGQGLRDEQYF. Here the CDR3 DNA reads TGTGCCACCAGCGGACAGGGGTTACGGGACGAGCAGTACTTC.